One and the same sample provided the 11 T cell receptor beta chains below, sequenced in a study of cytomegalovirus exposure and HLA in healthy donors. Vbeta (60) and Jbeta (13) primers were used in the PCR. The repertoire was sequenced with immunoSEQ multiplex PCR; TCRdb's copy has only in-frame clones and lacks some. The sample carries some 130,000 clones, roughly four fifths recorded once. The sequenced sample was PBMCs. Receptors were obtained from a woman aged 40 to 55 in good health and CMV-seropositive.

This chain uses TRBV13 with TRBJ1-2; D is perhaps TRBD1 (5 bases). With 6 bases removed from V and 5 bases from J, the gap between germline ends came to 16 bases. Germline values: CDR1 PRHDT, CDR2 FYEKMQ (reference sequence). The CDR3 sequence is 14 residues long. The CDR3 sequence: CASSPGRGWYGYTF. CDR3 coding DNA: TGTGCCAGCAGTCCTGGTCGGGGGTGGTATGGCTACACCTTC.

This chain's CDR3 is CARSWTNTRLLAGNTGELFF. The CDR3 DNA reads TGTGCCAGAAGCTGGACCAATACCCGGCTTCTAGCGGGAAACACCGGGGAGCTGTTTTTT. The chain links TRBV5-3 to TRBJ2-2; 9 nucleotides line up with TRBD2. TRBV5-3 is known as an ORF, though its function is uncertain. This CDR3 region has 20 residues. With 3 bases clipped from V and 2 bases from J, the junction kept 17 bases outside the gene matches.

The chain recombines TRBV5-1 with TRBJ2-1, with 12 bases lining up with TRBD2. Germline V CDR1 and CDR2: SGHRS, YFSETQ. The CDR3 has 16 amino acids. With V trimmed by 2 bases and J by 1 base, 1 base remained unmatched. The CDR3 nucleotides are TGCGCCAGCAGCTTTACTAGCGGGGGGTCCTACAATGAGCAGTTCTTC. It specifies CASSFTSGGSYNEQFF.

CDR3 bases: TGTGCCAGCAGTACTCCCGCAACTAATGAAAAACTGTTTTTT. Residues: CASSTPATNEKLFF. The rearrangement links TRBV6-1 to TRBJ1-4, with D unclear. CDR1 and CDR2 (germline): MNHNS, SASEGT. Trimming pared 5 bases from V and 0 bases from J, leaving 7 bases between. The length of the CDR3 is 14 residues.

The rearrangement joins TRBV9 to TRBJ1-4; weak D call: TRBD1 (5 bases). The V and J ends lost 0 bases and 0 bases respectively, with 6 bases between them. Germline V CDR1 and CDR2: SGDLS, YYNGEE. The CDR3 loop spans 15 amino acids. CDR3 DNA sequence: TGTGCCAGCAGCGTAGGACAGTCAACTAATGAAAAACTGTTTTTT. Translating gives CASSVGQSTNEKLFF.

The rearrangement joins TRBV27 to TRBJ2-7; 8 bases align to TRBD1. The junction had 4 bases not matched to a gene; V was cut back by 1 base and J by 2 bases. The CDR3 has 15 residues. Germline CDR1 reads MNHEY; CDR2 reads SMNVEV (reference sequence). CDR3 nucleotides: TGTGCCAGCAGTTTATTGGGACAGGCAACCTACGAGCAGTACTTC. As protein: CASSLLGQATYEQYF.

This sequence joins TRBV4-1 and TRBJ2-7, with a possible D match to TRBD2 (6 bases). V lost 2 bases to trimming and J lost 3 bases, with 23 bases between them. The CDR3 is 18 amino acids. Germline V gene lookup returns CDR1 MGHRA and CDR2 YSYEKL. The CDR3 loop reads CASSQFWSSGGNHYEQYF. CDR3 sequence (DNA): TGCGCCAGCAGCCAATTTTGGTCCTCAGGAGGGAACCACTACGAGCAGTACTTC.

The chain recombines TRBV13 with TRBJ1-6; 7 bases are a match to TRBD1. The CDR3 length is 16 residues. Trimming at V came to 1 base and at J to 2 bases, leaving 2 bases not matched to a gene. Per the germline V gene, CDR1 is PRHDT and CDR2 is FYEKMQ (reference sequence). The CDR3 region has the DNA TGTGCCAGCAGCTTAGCCGGGACAGCCTATAATTCACCCCTCCACTTT. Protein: CASSLAGTAYNSPLHF.

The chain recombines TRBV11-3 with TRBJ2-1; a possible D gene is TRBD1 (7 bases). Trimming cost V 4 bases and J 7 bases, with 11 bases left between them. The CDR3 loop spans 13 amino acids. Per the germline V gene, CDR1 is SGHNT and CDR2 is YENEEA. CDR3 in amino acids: CASSSGGHNEQFF. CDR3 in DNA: TGTGCCAGCAGCTCAGGGGGGCATAATGAGCAGTTCTTC.

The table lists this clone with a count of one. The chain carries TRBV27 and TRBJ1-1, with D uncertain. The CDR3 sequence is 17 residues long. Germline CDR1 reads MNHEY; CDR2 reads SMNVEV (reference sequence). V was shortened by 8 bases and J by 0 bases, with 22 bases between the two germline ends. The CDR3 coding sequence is TGTGCCAGCCGACGAGACAAGCGAGGAGGCATGAACACTGAAGCTTTCTTT. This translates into CASRRDKRGGMNTEAFF.

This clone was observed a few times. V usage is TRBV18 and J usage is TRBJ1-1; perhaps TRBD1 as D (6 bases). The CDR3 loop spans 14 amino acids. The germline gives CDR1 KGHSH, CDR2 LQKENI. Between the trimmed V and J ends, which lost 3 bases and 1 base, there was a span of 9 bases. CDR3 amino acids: CASSPTGQNTEAFF. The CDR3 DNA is TGTGCCAGCTCACCTACGGGACAGAACACTGAAGCTTTCTTT.